This T cell receptor beta chain was sequenced for a study of OX40 agonist ivuxolimab in advanced cancers. Study summary: Averaging approximately 60 years in age, with a range of about 23 to 85, the cohort was approximately 87% male. Three patients got partial responses; one had hepatocellular carcinoma and two had cutaneous melanoma. Study-level results: It was not determined which antigens were specifically recognized by the peripheral T cells that had undergone clonal expansion.

On this clone: Antigen specificity is unknown.

Clones were sequenced by immunoSEQ multiplex PCR, and TCRdb holds only the in-frame ones, with some missing. The profile shows nearly 85,000 clones, 80% to 90% of them singletons. The V segment lost 1 base and the J segment 6 bases; nucleotides outside the gene matches: 9. This CDR3 has 16 residues. Germline V gene data show CDR1 as LGHNA and CDR2 as YSLEER. This TCR came from an adult with an advanced solid tumor such as melanoma, head and neck, liver or kidney cancer. The genes are TRBV4-3 and TRBJ2-3, with TRBD2 matching over 8 bases. Here the sequenced sample was CD4+ or CD8+ T cells sorted from blood, taken in a trial of the OX40 agonist ivuxolimab. CDR3 region: CASSQASGGSLDTQYF. DNA for the CDR3: TGCGCCAGCAGCCAAGCGAGCGGGGGCTCGCTTGATACGCAGTATTTT.